This T cell receptor beta chain was sequenced during a study of blood T cell repertoires in COVID-19. Study in general: PBMCs, B-cell-depleted T cells, or T cells provided the cDNA or gDNA that made up the material.

Germline CDR1 and CDR2: SGHNT and YENEEA. The V and J ends lost 3 bases and 6 bases, in that order; junction bases with no gene match: 4. This CDR3 is 13 amino acids long. In the study's own analysis: Scientists estimated how many nucleated cells there were by amplifying reference gene primers. Assay used: immunoSEQ multiplex PCR; TCRdb lists only in-frame clones, some missing. V, J and clone size were drawn from that table, and D and trimming were deduced from the DNA. The data show some 490,000 clones, about nine tenths seen once. Cohorts were determined from participant-reported clinical history. Either two negative PCRs, clearance, or symptom resolution qualified Cohort 3 donors as recovered.

Sequences were obtained from PBMCs or T cells enriched from blood (not recorded which). The chain uses TRBV11-3 and TRBJ2-7, with 8 bases aligning to TRBD1. The receptor comes from a woman aged 55 to 70 who had recovered from COVID-19. The CDR3 spells CASSLGQAAEQYF. CDR3 coding DNA: TGTGCCAGCAGCTTGGGACAGGCAGCCGAGCAGTACTTC.